This TCR beta chain was observed in a study of T cell repertoires in cytomegalovirus infection. Per germline, CDR1 MGHRA and CDR2 YSYEKL. The V and J ends lost 1 base and 4 bases respectively, with 10 bases between them. The CDR3 is 14 amino acids. This clonotype was counted between two and nine times. The antigen is undetermined. TCRdb re-derived calls from the reads in MiXCR, one entry per CDR3 protein. Here the sample spans about 770,000 distinct CDR3 sequences, under 35% being singletons. Source: cultured CD8+ T cells from PBMCs, taken from culture after CMV antigen stimulation. The V gene is TRBV4-1, the J gene TRBJ1-1; D possibly corresponds to TRBD1 (5 bases). This TCR was recovered from a human donor in good health (CMV status not recorded). Some clones in this sample may be carry-over from other donors' samples. The CDR3 reads CASSQVRGTTEAFF. As DNA, the CDR3 is TGCGCCAGCAGCCAAGTTCGGGGGACCACTGAAGCTTTCTTT.